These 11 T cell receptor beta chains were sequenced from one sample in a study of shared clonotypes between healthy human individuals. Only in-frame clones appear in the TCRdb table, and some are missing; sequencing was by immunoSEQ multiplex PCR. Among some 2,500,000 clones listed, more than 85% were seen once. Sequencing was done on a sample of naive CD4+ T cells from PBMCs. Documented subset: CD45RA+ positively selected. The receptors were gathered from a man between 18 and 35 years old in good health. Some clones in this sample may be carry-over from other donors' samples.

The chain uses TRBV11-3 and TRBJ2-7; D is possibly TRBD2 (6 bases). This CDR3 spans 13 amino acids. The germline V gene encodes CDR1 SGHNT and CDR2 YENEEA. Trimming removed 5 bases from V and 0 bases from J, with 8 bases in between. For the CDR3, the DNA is TGTGCCAGCAGCGGGGGGTCCTCCTACGAGCAGTACTTC. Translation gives CASSGGSSYEQYF.

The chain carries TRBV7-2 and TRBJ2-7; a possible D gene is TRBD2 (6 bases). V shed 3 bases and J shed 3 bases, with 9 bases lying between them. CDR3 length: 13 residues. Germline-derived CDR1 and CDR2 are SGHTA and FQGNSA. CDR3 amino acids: CASSLGLNYEQYF. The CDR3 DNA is TGTGCCAGCAGCTTGGGACTCAACTACGAGCAGTACTTC.

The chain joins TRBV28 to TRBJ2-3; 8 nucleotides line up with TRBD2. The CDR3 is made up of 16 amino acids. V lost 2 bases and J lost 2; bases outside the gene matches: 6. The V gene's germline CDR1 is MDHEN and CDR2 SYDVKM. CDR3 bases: TGTGCCAGCAGTTTAGGCACTAGCGGTCCCACAGATACGCAGTATTTT. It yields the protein CASSLGTSGPTDTQYF.

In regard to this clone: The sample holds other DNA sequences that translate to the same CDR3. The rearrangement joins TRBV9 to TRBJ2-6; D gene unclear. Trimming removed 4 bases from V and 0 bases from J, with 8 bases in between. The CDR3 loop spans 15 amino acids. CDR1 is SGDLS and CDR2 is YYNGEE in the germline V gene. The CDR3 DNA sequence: TGTGCCAGCAGCCCAAGGGCCTCTGGGGCCAACGTCCTGACTTTC. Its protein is CASSPRASGANVLTF.

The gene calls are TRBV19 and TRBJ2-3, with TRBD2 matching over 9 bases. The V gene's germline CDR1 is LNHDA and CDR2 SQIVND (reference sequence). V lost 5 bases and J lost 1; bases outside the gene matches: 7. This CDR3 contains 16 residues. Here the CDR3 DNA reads TGTGCCAGTAGTTGGAGCGGGAGGCAAGGCACAGATACGCAGTATTTT. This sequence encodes CASSWSGRQGTDTQYF.

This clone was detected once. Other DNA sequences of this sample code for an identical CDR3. The CDR3 sequence: CAISQSNLGGYTF. The CDR3 nucleotides read TGTGCCATCAGTCAATCAAACTTGGGCGGCTACACCTTC. V and J are TRBV10-3 and TRBJ1-2, with D uncertain. Germline V lookup: CDR1 ENHRY, CDR2 SYGVKD. V was cut by 5 bases and J by 8 bases, with 15 bases left in between. CDR3 length equals 13 residues.

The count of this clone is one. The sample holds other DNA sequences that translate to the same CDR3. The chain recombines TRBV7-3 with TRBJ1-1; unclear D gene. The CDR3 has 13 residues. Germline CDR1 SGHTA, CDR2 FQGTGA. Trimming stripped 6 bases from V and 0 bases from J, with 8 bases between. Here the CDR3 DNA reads TGTGCCAGCAGTTTGGACTTGAACACTGAAGCTTTCTTT. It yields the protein CASSLDLNTEAFF.

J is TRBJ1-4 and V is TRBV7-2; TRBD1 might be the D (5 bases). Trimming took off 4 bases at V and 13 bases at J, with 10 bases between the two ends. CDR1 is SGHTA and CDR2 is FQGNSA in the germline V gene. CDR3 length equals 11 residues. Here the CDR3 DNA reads TGTGCCAGCAGCTCAGGGCTTATACTGTTTTTT. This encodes CASSSGLILFF.

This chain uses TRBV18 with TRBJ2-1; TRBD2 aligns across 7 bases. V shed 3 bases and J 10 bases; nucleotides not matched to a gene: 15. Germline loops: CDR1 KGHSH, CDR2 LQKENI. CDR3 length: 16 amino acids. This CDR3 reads CASSPLWVREAGEQFF. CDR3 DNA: TGTGCCAGCTCACCTCTATGGGTCCGGGAGGCTGGCGAGCAGTTCTTC.

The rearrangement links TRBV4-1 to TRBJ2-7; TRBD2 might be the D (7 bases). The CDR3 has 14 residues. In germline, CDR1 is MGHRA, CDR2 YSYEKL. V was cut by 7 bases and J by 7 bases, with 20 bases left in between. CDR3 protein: CASKPRRGAREQYF. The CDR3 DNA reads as TGCGCCAGCAAACCCCGCCGGGGGGCGCGGGAGCAGTACTTC.

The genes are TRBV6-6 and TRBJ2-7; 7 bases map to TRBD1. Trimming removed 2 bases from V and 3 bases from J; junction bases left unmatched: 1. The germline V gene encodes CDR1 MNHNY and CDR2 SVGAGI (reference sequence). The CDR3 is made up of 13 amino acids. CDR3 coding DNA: TGTGCCAGCAGTTACGGGACAGACTACGAGCAGTACTTC. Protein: CASSYGTDYEQYF.